Below, one T cell receptor (beta chain) is given with its context. Its specificity is not known. The sample belongs to a study of T cell repertoires in cytomegalovirus infection. TCRdb used MiXCR to reprocess the reads, holding one entry per CDR3 protein. The sample contains 250,000 to 300,000 distinct CDR3 sequences, under 25% of which appear only once. The V end was cut by 4 bases, the J end by 10 bases, with 13 bases between. Per germline, CDR1 SGHVS and CDR2 FQNEAQ. The CDR3 sequence is 12 residues long. The chain links TRBV7-8 to TRBJ1-1; D uncertain. The material was cultured PBMCs, obtained from culture after CMV antigen stimulation. This clonotype was sampled from a human donor in good health (CMV status not recorded). Some clones in this sample may be carry-over from other donors' samples. The CDR3: CASSSPPVGAFF. CDR3 DNA: TGTGCCAGCAGCTCCCCGCCAGTAGGAGCTTTCTTT.